This is a list of T cell receptor beta chains from one sample in a study of cytomegalovirus exposure and HLA in healthy donors. Clones were sequenced by immunoSEQ multiplex PCR, and TCRdb holds only the in-frame ones, with some missing. This sample's clone table lists approximately 110,000 clones. The specimen was PBMCs. The receptor source for this set is a middle-aged man in good health and CMV-seronegative. The conserved cysteine and the conserved F or W are not part of the CDR3 here. D genes are given only for firm matches.

v_call: TRBV7-2; j_call: TRBJ2-1; d_call: TRBD2; cdr3_aa: ASSPRRAGGYNEQF
v_call: TRBV11-2; j_call: TRBJ2-1; d_call: TRBD1; cdr3_aa: ASSPRTGANNEQF
v_call: TRBV11-2; j_call: TRBJ2-7; d_call: TRBD1; cdr3_aa: ASSLGLGQGTIYEQY
v_call: TRBV9; j_call: TRBJ2-2; d_call: TRBD1; cdr3_aa: ASSPRGQGALNTGELF
v_call: TRBV11-3; j_call: TRBJ2-7; d_call: TRBD1; cdr3_aa: ASSKGAGYEQY
v_call: TRBV28; j_call: TRBJ1-5; d_call: .; cdr3_aa: ASSGQGSGNQPQH
v_call: TRBV7-2; j_call: TRBJ2-1; d_call: TRBD2; cdr3_aa: ASSLMPAGREQF
v_call: TRBV11-1; j_call: TRBJ1-1; d_call: .; cdr3_aa: ASRPSRDTMNTEAF
v_call: TRBV7-9; j_call: TRBJ2-3; d_call: TRBD2; cdr3_aa: ASGDSGRAPTDTQY
v_call: TRBV5-4; j_call: TRBJ2-7; d_call: .; cdr3_aa: ASSPNPSPMGRGSYEQY
v_call: TRBV27; j_call: TRBJ1-1; d_call: .; cdr3_aa: ASSLRVGTEAF
v_call: TRBV10-1; j_call: TRBJ2-3; d_call: .; cdr3_aa: AVAGTPEDTQY
v_call: TRBV6-6; j_call: TRBJ1-1; d_call: TRBD1; cdr3_aa: ASRPGRGVGTEAF
v_call: TRBV19; j_call: TRBJ1-5; d_call: .; cdr3_aa: ASSIDRGNQPQH
v_call: TRBV4-1; j_call: TRBJ1-5; d_call: .; cdr3_aa: ASSQDPGRGRNQPQH
v_call: TRBV2; j_call: TRBJ2-5; d_call: .; cdr3_aa: ASTTGSQQTQY
v_call: TRBV6-4; j_call: TRBJ2-1; d_call: .; cdr3_aa: ASSDRRDVNEQF